Described below is a single T cell receptor (beta chain) sequence and its context. Its specificity is not known. Drawing of blood for sampling happened at baseline, at cycle 4 day 1, and at cycle 7 day 1. The entry originates in a study of OX40 agonist ivuxolimab in advanced cancers. In the study overall: Clinicians treated patients with ivuxolimab, an agonistic anti-OX40 (CD134) antibody. Patients were over 65% male with ages about 23 to 80, mean about 60. Study-level points and caveats: CD8+ T cells (on average) carried more expanded clones than CD4+ T cells.

Profiled with immunoSEQ multiplex PCR; TCRdb holds only in-frame clones, not every one. Among roughly 100,000 clones listed, approximately 90% were seen once. The ends were cut back, 1 base at V and 2 bases at J, with 16 bases in the middle. Germline CDR1 SGHDT, CDR2 YYEEEE. This CDR3 contains 18 residues. The genes are TRBV5-6 and TRBJ2-6; a weak D match, TRBD2 (7 bases). The material was CD4+ or CD8+ T cells sorted from blood, obtained in a trial of the OX40 agonist ivuxolimab. This TCR was recovered from an adult with an advanced solid tumor such as melanoma, head and neck, liver or kidney cancer. Written as DNA, the CDR3 is TGTGCCAGCAGCTTGCTGGGAGGGGGTAATCCTGGGGCCAACGTCCTGACTTTC. This gives the protein CASSLLGGGNPGANVLTF. The full variable domain, rest sourced from reference TRBV5-6 and TRBJ2-6, is DAGVTQSPTHLIKTRGQQVTLRCSPKSGHDTVSWYQQALGQGPQFIFQYYEEEERQRGNFPDRFSGHQFPNYSSELNVNALLLGDSALYLCASSLLGGGNPGANVLTFGAGSRLTVL.